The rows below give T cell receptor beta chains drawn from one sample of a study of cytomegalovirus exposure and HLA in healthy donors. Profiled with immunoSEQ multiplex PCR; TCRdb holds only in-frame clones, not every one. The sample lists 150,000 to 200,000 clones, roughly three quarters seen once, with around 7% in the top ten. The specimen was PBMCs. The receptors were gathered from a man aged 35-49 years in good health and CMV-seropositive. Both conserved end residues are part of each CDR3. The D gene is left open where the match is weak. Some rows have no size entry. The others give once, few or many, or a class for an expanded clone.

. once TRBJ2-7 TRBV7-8 CASSLGQGIYEQYF TGTGCCAGCAGCTTAGGGCAGGGTATCTACGAGCAGTACTTC
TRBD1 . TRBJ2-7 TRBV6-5 CASRQGFSSYEQYF TGTGCCAGCAGACAGGGGTTCAGCTCCTACGAGCAGTACTTC
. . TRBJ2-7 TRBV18 CASSPVKVGLGEQYF TGTGCCAGCTCACCAGTAAAGGTGGGGCTGGGCGAGCAGTACTTC
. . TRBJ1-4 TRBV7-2 CASSLGAGLNEKLFF TGTGCCAGCAGCTTAGGAGCAGGGCTAAATGAAAAACTGTTTTTT
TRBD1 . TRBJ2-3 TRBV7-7 CASSPQGGADTQYF TGTGCTAGCAGCCCCCAAGGGGGCGCAGATACGCAGTATTTT
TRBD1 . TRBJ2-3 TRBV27 CASSPQGARQYF TGTGCCAGCAGTCCGCAGGGGGCAAGGCAGTATTTT
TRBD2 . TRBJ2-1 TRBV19 CASSQVAGGPGEQFF TGTGCCAGTAGTCAGGTAGCGGGGGGGCCTGGTGAGCAGTTCTTC
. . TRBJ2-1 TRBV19 CASSVNLQAGTATGEQFF TGTGCCAGTAGTGTTAATCTCCAAGCCGGGACTGCGACGGGTGAGCAGTTCTTC
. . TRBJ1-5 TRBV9 CASSVGAGANQPQHF TGTGCCAGCAGCGTTGGGGCAGGGGCGAATCAGCCCCAGCATTTT
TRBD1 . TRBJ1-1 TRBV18 CASSSIQGGAFF TGTGCCAGCTCATCGATCCAGGGGGGAGCTTTCTTT
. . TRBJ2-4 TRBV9 CASSVEGFQRDIQYF TGTGCCAGCAGCGTAGAGGGGTTCCAGCGGGACATTCAGTACTTC
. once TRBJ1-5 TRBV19 CASSIGQGSNQPQHF TGTGCCAGTAGTATAGGCCAGGGAAGCAATCAGCCCCAGCATTTT
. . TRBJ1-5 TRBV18 CASSPYRVNSNQPQHF TGTGCCAGCTCACCATACAGGGTGAATAGCAATCAGCCCCAGCATTTT
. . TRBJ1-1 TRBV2 CASKYGTNTEAFF TGTGCCAGCAAATACGGTACGAACACTGAAGCTTTCTTT
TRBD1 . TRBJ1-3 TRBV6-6 CASSPGGYGGNTIYF TGTGCCAGCAGTCCAGGGGGTTATGGCGGAAACACCATATATTTT
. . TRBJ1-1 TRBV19 CASSMRRGQGYTEAFF TGTGCCAGTAGTATGAGAAGAGGGCAGGGGTACACTGAAGCTTTCTTT
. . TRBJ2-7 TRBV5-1 CASSLDRPSEQYF TGCGCCAGCAGCTTGGACAGGCCAAGCGAGCAGTACTTC
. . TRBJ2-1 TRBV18 CASSPPRGSYNEQFF TGTGCCAGCTCACCACCGAGGGGGTCCTACAATGAGCAGTTCTTC
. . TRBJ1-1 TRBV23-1 CAPHRVTEAFF TGCGCCCCCCACAGGGTTACTGAAGCTTTCTTT
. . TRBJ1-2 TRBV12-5 CASGLGGGLYGYTF TGTGCTAGTGGTTTGGGAGGCGGACTCTATGGCTACACCTTC
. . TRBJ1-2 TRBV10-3 CAISSWTSQVANYGYTF TGTGCCATCAGTTCCTGGACTTCCCAGGTGGCTAACTATGGCTACACCTTC
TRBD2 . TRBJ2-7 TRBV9 CASSPGGRDYEQYF TGTGCCAGCAGCCCCGGGGGGAGGGACTACGAGCAGTACTTC
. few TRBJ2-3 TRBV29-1 CSVDSGDTQYF TGCAGCGTTGACAGTGGAGATACGCAGTATTTT
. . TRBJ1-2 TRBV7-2 CASSLTLMGNYGYTF TGTGCCAGCAGCCTAACACTAATGGGTAACTATGGCTACACCTTC
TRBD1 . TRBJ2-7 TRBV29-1 CSVTVTGTAFGEQYF TGCAGCGTTACGGTTACCGGGACAGCCTTTGGAGAGCAGTACTTC
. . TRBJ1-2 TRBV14 CASSHTGLGYTF TGTGCCAGCAGCCATACAGGGTTAGGCTACACCTTC
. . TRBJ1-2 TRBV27 CASSLVGDYGYTF TGTGCCAGCAGTTTGGTAGGAGATTATGGCTACACCTTC
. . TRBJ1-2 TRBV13 CASSLGSGNYGYTF TGTGCCAGCAGCTTAGGCTCAGGGAACTATGGCTACACCTTC
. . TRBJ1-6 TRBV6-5 CASSSLAGPPDNF TGTGCCAGCAGTTCGCTGGCGGGTCCCCCAGATAACTTT
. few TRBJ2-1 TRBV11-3 CASSSPGPGTYNEQFF TGTGCCAGCAGCTCCCCAGGGCCTGGTACATACAATGAGCAGTTCTTC
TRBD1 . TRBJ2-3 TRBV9 CASSVSTGADTQYF TGTGCCAGCAGCGTATCCACAGGGGCAGATACGCAGTATTTT
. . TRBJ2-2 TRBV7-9 CASSAGRATGELFF TGTGCCAGCAGCGCGGGAAGGGCCACCGGGGAGCTGTTTTTT
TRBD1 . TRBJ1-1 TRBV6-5 CASSYGQGKPSTEAFF TGTGCCAGCAGTTATGGACAGGGGAAGCCTAGCACTGAAGCTTTCTTT
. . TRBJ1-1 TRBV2 CASSDLRDTEAFF TGTGCCAGCAGTGACCTCAGGGACACTGAAGCTTTCTTT
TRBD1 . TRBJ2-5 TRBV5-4 CASSTPGTGQETQYF TGTGCCAGCAGCACCCCCGGGACAGGTCAAGAGACCCAGTACTTC
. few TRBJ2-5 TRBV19 CASAQGSETQYF TGTGCCTCCGCACAGGGATCGGAGACCCAGTACTTC
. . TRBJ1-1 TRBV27 CASSPRVLNTEAFF TGTGCCAGCAGTCCTCGGGTCTTAAACACTGAAGCTTTCTTT
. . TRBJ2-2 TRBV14 CASSTWTVDTGELFF TGTGCCAGCAGCACCTGGACAGTTGACACCGGGGAGCTGTTTTTT
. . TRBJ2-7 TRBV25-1 CASSPWGPDEQYF TGTGCCAGCAGCCCCTGGGGGCCGGACGAGCAGTACTTC
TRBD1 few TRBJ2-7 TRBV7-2 CASSLIGDRGYEQYF TGTGCCAGCAGCTTAATCGGGGACAGGGGCTACGAGCAGTACTTC
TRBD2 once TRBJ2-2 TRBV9 CASSPVGGKGGELFF TGTGCCAGCAGCCCCGTGGGGGGGAAGGGCGGGGAGCTGTTTTTT
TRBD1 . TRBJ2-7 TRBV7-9 CASSFERQGAIEQYF TGTGCCAGCAGCTTTGAGAGACAGGGGGCAATCGAGCAGTACTTC
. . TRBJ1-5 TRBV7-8 CASSLEEPHRANQPQHF TGTGCCAGCAGCTTAGAGGAGCCCCACAGGGCCAATCAGCCCCAGCATTTT
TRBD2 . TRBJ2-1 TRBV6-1 CASSEDGTSGGPYNEQFF TGTGCCAGCAGTGAAGACGGGACTAGCGGGGGGCCCTACAATGAGCAGTTCTTC
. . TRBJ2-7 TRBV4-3 CASSQSNEQYF TGCGCCAGCAGCCAGTCGAACGAGCAGTACTTC